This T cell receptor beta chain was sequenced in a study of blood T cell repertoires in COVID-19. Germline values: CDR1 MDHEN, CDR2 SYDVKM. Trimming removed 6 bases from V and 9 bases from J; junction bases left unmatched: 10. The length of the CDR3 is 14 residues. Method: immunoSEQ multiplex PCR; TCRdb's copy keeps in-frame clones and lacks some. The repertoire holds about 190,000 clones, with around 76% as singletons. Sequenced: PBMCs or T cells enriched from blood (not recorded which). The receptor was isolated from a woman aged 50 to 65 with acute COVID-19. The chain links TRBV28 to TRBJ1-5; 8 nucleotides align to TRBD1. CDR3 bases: TGTGCCAGCAGGGGGCCAGGGGGCGGAGGGCCCCAGCATTTT. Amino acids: CASRGPGGGGPQHF.